These 17 T cell receptor beta chains came from one sample sequenced in a study of blood T cell repertoires in COVID-19. Assay: immunoSEQ multiplex PCR; the TCRdb copy retains only in-frame clones and omits some. This table has roughly 92,000 clones, roughly nine tenths appearing once. Sequenced material: peripheral blood. Receptors originate from a man aged 50 to 59 with acute or convalescent COVID-19.

The chain has TRBV9 and TRBJ2-1, with TRBD2 matching 13 bases. The CDR3 consists of 17 residues. Trimming cost V 4 bases and J 2 bases; bases outside gene matches: 6. Per germline, CDR1 SGDLS and CDR2 YYNGEE. The CDR3 is CASSPRLAGGTYNEQFF. The CDR3 DNA reads as TGTGCCAGCAGCCCCCGACTAGCGGGAGGTACCTACAATGAGCAGTTCTTC.

V usage is TRBV6-5 and J usage is TRBJ1-2; D is possibly TRBD1 (6 bases). The CDR3 sequence is 14 residues long. CDR1 and CDR2 from the germline V gene are MNHEY and SVGAGI. V lost 5 bases, J lost 2 bases, and 12 bases lay in between. CDR3 residues: CASSRGGGNYGYTF. The CDR3 DNA reads as TGTGCCAGCAGTCGAGGGGGGGGGAACTATGGCTACACCTTC.

This clone has only a few counts. The rearrangement uses TRBV6-4 and TRBJ2-2; D unclear. Germline lookup yields CDR1 MRHNA and CDR2 SNTAGT. The CDR3 runs to 15 residues. V lost 3 bases and J lost 0, with 8 bases in between. The CDR3: CASSEGSTNTGELFF. In nucleotides, the CDR3 is TGTGCCAGCAGTGAGGGCAGCACGAACACCGGGGAGCTGTTTTTT.

The CDR3 sequence is CASSLSSTDTQYF. The CDR3, as DNA: TGTGCCAGCAGTTTGTCTAGCACAGATACGCAGTATTTT. This chain uses TRBV12-3 or TRBV12-4 with TRBJ2-3; D is unclear. The germline V and J ends were trimmed by 3 bases and 0 bases, with 4 bases remaining between them. This CDR3 region has 13 residues.

The J gene is TRBJ2-7, the V gene TRBV28, with 7 bases identical to TRBD1. V lost 8 bases and J lost 6; bases outside the gene matches: 16. Germline V gives CDR1 MDHEN, CDR2 SYDVKM. This CDR3 has 15 amino acids. The CDR3 region is CASRAQAGGSGEQYF. DNA for the CDR3: TGTGCCAGCCGGGCTCAGGCAGGGGGTTCGGGCGAGCAGTACTTC.

The chain joins TRBV6-9 to TRBJ1-2, with D uncertain. CDR3 length: 16 residues. V was shortened by 2 bases and J by 0 bases, with 13 bases between the two germline ends. Germline lookup yields CDR1 MNHGY and CDR2 SVAAGI. CDR3 nucleotides: TGTGCCAGCAGTTATGAGACTCCTGAAGCTAACTATGGCTACACCTTC. This codes for CASSYETPEANYGYTF.

This clone showed up just a few times. The chain couples TRBV19 to TRBJ1-5, with 8 bases lining up with TRBD1. Germline CDR1 is LNHDA and CDR2 is SQIVND (reference sequence). After removal of 7 bases from V and 2 bases from J, the junction contained 4 bases not matched to a gene. This CDR3 region has 14 residues. The CDR3 protein is CASTEDRGNQPQHF. The CDR3 coding sequence is TGTGCCAGTACTGAGGACAGGGGCAATCAGCCCCAGCATTTT.

The chain carries TRBV19 and TRBJ2-5; the match to TRBD2 covers 10 bases. The CDR3 loop spans 15 amino acids. After removal of 4 bases from V and 4 bases from J, the junction contained 6 bases not matched to a gene. Germline assignment: CDR1 LNHDA and CDR2 SQIVND (reference sequence). The CDR3 sequence is CASSTGTSAGETQYF. In nucleotides, the CDR3 is TGTGCCAGTAGTACAGGGACTAGCGCCGGAGAGACCCAGTACTTC.

The rearrangement uses TRBV6-5 and TRBJ2-2; 8 bases fit TRBD1. In germline, CDR1 is MNHEY, CDR2 SVGAGI. The trim removed 7 bases at V and 3 bases at J, leaving 7 bases unmatched. This CDR3 is 15 amino acids long. The CDR3 sequence: CASMGQALDTGELFF. The CDR3 nucleotides read TGTGCCAGCATGGGACAGGCGTTGGACACCGGGGAGCTGTTTTTT.

This sequence joins TRBV6-1 and TRBJ2-3, with 12 bases matching TRBD2. The CDR3 has 18 amino acids. CDR1 and CDR2 (germline): MNHNS, SASEGT. The J segment lost 3 bases and the V segment lost 1 base, leaving 8 bases of the junction unmatched. The CDR3 DNA is TGTGCCAGCAGTGAAGACCCCCGACTAGCGGGAGCAACAGATACGCAGTATTTT. It specifies CASSEDPRLAGATDTQYF.

The chain has TRBV28 and TRBJ2-5; 11 nucleotides agree with TRBD1. Germline V gene sequence: CDR1 MDHEN, CDR2 SYDVKM. Germline trimming cut 4 bases from V and 4 bases from J; bases unmatched to any gene: 5. CDR3 length: 15 residues. CDR3 in amino acids: CASSSRTGGRETQYF. The CDR3 DNA follows: TGTGCCAGCAGTTCCAGGACAGGGGGCAGAGAGACCCAGTACTTC.

The chain links TRBV11-3 to TRBJ1-1; 9 bases line up with TRBD1. V lost 3 bases, J lost 4 bases, and 9 bases stayed unmatched. Germline V gene data show CDR1 as SGHNT and CDR2 as YENEEA. CDR3 length: 16 residues. As DNA, the CDR3 is TGTGCCAGCAGCTTCCGTTCACAGGGGGCCGGCACTGAAGCTTTCTTT. It specifies CASSFRSQGAGTEAFF.

CDR3 amino acids: CAWSVGGGVPGYTF. The CDR3 DNA follows: TGTGCCTGGAGTGTAGGAGGGGGGGTCCCTGGCTACACCTTC. The chain combines TRBV30 with TRBJ1-2; D is possibly TRBD1 (6 bases). The CDR3 length is 14 residues. V was clipped by 0 bases and J by 7 bases, with 15 bases between them. The germline V gene encodes CDR1 GTSNPN and CDR2 SVGIG (reference sequence).

V is TRBV29-1 and J is TRBJ1-1; perhaps TRBD1 as D (5 bases). Deletions cut 0 bases from V and 4 bases from J, with 12 bases between. The CDR3 spans 14 residues. Germline-derived CDR1 and CDR2 are SQVTM and ANQGSEA. The CDR3 nucleotides are TGCAGCGTTGAAGATAGGGTCCAGGGCACTGAAGCTTTCTTT. This codes for CSVEDRVQGTEAFF.

This sequence joins TRBV2 and TRBJ1-4; D remains unclear. The V end lost 4 bases, the J end lost 5 bases, and 17 bases lay between the germline ends. This CDR3 is built from 16 residues. CDR1 and CDR2 (germline): SNHLY, FYNNEI. The CDR3 sequence: CASSVPPTTGNEKLFF. For the CDR3, the DNA is TGTGCCAGCAGTGTCCCGCCGACCACGGGAAATGAAAAACTGTTTTTT.

CDR3 protein: CASRKRARETQYF. The CDR3 DNA is TGTGCCAGCAGAAAGCGGGCAAGGGAGACCCAGTACTTC. This chain uses TRBV5-6 with TRBJ2-5; D is perhaps TRBD2 (6 bases). This CDR3 contains 13 residues. Germline CDR1 and CDR2: SGHDT and YYEEEE. The V and J ends lost 5 bases and 5 bases respectively, with 13 bases between them.

This clone was detected a few times. The chain joins TRBV2 to TRBJ2-2, with D unclear. This CDR3 is built from 13 residues. Trimming left V 6 bases short and J 1 base short, with 6 bases between. The germline V gene has CDR1 SNHLY and CDR2 FYNNEI. The CDR3 coding sequence is TGTGCCAGCAGGCAGGAGAACACCGGGGAGCTGTTTTTT. Protein sequence: CASRQENTGELFF. Supplemented by reference TRBV2 and TRBJ2-2, the full variable domain reads EPEVTQTPSHQVTQMGQEVILRCVPISNHLYFYWYRQILGQKVEFLVSFYNNEISEKSEIFDDQFSVERPDGSNFTLKIRSTKLEDSAMYFCASRQENTGELFFGEGSRLTVL.